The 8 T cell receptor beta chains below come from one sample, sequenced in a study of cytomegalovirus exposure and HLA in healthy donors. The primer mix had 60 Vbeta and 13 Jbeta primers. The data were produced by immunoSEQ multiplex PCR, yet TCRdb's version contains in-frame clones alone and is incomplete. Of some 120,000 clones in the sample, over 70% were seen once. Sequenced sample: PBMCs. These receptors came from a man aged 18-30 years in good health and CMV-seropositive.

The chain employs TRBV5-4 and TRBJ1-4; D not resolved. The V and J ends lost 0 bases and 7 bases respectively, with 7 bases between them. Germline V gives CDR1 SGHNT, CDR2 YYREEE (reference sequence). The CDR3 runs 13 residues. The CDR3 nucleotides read TGTGCCAGCAGCTTGGAAATGAGTGAAAAACTGTTTTTT. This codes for CASSLEMSEKLFF.

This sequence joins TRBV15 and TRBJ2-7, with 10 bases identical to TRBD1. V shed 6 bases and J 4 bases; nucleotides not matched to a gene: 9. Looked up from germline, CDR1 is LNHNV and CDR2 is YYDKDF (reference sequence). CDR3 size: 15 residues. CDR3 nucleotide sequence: TGTGCCACCAGTAAAGGGACAGGGGTTGGATACGAGCAGTACTTC. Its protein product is CATSKGTGVGYEQYF.

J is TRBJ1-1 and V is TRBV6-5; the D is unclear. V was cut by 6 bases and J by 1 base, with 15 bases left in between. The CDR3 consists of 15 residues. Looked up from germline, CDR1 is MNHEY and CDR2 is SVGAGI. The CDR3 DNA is TGTGCCAGCAGCCCCACCCTAGTCCCGAACACTGAAGCTTTCTTT. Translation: CASSPTLVPNTEAFF.

CDR3 region: CASSPPGGLRNTEAFF. The DNA of the CDR3 is TGTGCCAGCAGCCCCCCGGGTGGACTAAGGAACACTGAAGCTTTCTTT. The rearrangement joins TRBV7-9 to TRBJ1-1; D is unclear. The germline gives CDR1 SEHNR, CDR2 FQNEAQ (reference sequence). This CDR3 region has 16 residues. The V end lost 5 bases, the J end lost 1 base, and 17 bases lay between the germline ends. Using reference TRBV7-9 and TRBJ1-1 for the parts outside the CDR3, the full variable domain is DTGVSQNPRHKITKRGQNVTFRCDPISEHNRLYWYRQTLGQGPEFLTYFQNEAQLEKSRLLSDRFSAERPKGSFSTLEIQRTEQGDSAMYLCASSPPGGLRNTEAFFGQGTRLTVV.

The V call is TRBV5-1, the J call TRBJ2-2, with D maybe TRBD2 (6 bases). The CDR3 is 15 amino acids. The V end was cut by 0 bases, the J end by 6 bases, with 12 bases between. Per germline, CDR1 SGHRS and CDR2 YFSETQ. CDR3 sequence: CASSLDGTRAGELFF. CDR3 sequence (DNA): TGCGCCAGCAGCTTGGACGGGACTCGAGCCGGGGAGCTGTTTTTT.

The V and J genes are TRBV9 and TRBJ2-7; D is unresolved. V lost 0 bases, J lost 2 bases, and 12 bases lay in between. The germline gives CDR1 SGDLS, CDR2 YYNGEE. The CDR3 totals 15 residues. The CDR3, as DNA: TGTGCCAGCAGCGTAGGTTCCAGTAATCCCTACGAGCAGTACTTC. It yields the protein CASSVGSSNPYEQYF.

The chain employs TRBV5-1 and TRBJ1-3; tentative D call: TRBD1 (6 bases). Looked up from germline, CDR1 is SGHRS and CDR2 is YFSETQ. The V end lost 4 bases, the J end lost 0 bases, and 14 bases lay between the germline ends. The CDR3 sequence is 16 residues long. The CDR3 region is CASSPGTTVSGNTIYF. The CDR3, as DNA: TGCGCCAGCAGCCCGGGGACAACTGTCTCTGGAAACACCATATATTTT.

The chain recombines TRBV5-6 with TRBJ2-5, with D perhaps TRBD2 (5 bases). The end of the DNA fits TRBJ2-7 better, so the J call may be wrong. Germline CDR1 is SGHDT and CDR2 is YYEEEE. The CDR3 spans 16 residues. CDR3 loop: CASSGGSGILRHEQYF. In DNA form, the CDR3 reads TGTGCCAGCAGCGGCGGGTCCGGGATTTTAAGACACGAGCAGTACTTC.